These T cell receptor beta chains were read from a single sample in a study of regulatory T cells in long-lasting Graves disease. In TCRdb, the multiplex PCR reads were re-called with MiXCR into one record per CDR3 protein. Altogether fewer than 450,000 distinct CDR3 sequences are present, 23% being singletons, with the ten largest covering around 26%. The source material was peripheral blood mononuclear cells (PBMCs), sampled when the disease was refractory, from a patient treated with antithyroid drugs. The receptors here all came from a female donor with Graves disease. CDR3s include the opening cysteine and the closing phenylalanine or tryptophan. The D gene is left open where the match is weak. Clone size is shown for a subset of rows, as once, few, many or a class of expanded clone.

V	size	D	J	DNA	CDR3
TRBV19	NA	NA	TRBJ1-2	TGTGCCAGTAGTCCCAGACAGAATCAGTATGGCTACACCTTC	CASSPRQNQYGYTF
TRBV29-1	NA	NA	TRBJ2-3	TGCAGCGTCGAAGGGGGCACAGATACGCAGTATTTT	CSVEGGTDTQYF
TRBV6-5	NA	NA	TRBJ2-3	TGTGCCAGCAGTTACTTCCCCGGGATCTCAGATACGCAGTATTTT	CASSYFPGISDTQYF
TRBV28	NA	NA	TRBJ2-7	TGTGCCAGCAGTTTAGGTGGTAGACCGATCTACGAGCAGTACTTC	CASSLGGRPIYEQYF
TRBV12-3/TRBV12-4	many	NA	TRBJ2-3	TGTGCCAGCAGGGTGACAGGCAGGACAGATACGCAGTATTTT	CASRVTGRTDTQYF
TRBV19	NA	TRBD1	TRBJ2-7	TGTGCCAGTAGTATTTTGCCGAGACAGGGGTTCGACGAGCAGTACTTC	CASSILPRQGFDEQYF
TRBV12-3/TRBV12-4	NA	TRBD2	TRBJ2-7	TGTGCCAGCAAAGGGACTAGCGGGGCCTACGAGCAGTACTTC	CASKGTSGAYEQYF
TRBV14	few	NA	TRBJ2-7	TGTGCCAGCAGCCAAGGAGTCGAGACAATGGACTTC	CASSQGVETMDF
TRBV19	few	TRBD1	TRBJ1-2	TGTGCCAGTAGCGTACAGGGGACCGCCCGCTATGGCTACACCTTC	CASSVQGTARYGYTF
TRBV2	many	TRBD2	TRBJ2-2	TGTGCCAGCAGACACTTCGGGGAGGGGACCGGGGAGCTGTTTTTT	CASRHFGEGTGELFF
TRBV29-1	NA	TRBD1	TRBJ1-1	TGCAGCGTTGATCCGCAGGGGGCTAGAATCGCTGAAGCTTTCTTT	CSVDPQGARIAEAFF
TRBV18	NA	TRBD1	TRBJ1-1	TGTGCCAGCTCACCCCAATCGGGACAGGCGAACACTGAAGCTTTCTTT	CASSPQSGQANTEAFF
TRBV24-1	NA	NA	TRBJ2-2	TGTGCCACCAGTGGAGGGGGATCCGGGGAGCTGTTTTTT	CATSGGGSGELFF
TRBV7-3	many	NA	TRBJ2-7	TGTGCCAGCAGCCAGGACCCACCCTATTACGAGCAGTACTTC	CASSQDPPYYEQYF
TRBV15	few	NA	TRBJ2-4	TGTGCCACCAGCACCCTGGGAACACGAGCCAAAAACATTCAGTACTTC	CATSTLGTRAKNIQYF
TRBV7-2	few	TRBD1	TRBJ2-7	TGTGCCAGCAGCACCCGACAGGGAAATGTCAACGAGCAGTACTTC	CASSTRQGNVNEQYF
TRBV7-2	many	TRBD1	TRBJ2-7	TGTGCCAGCAGAAGACGGACAGGGGGCTCCTACGAGCAGTACTTC	CASRRRTGGSYEQYF
TRBV19	few	TRBD1	TRBJ1-5	TGTGCCAGTAAAGGGGCACCCGGGACAGTCGGGTCACCCGCAAATCAGCCCCAGCATTTT	CASKGAPGTVGSPANQPQHF
TRBV12-3/TRBV12-4	few	NA	TRBJ2-7	TGTGCCAGCAGTTTCAAGGGGCCCGGATACGAGCAGTACTTC	CASSFKGPGYEQYF
TRBV20-1	NA	NA	TRBJ2-7	TGCAGTGCTAGAGATTTTACCCGTCAGGGCTACGAGCAGTACTTC	CSARDFTRQGYEQYF
TRBV27	few	NA	TRBJ1-2	TGTGCCAGCAGTTTATCGAGTCAGGGGTATGGCTACACCTTC	CASSLSSQGYGYTF
TRBV6-2/TRBV6-3	NA	TRBD2	TRBJ2-5	TGTGCCAGCAGTTACGGACTAGCAGCTTACCAAGAGACCCAGTACTTC	CASSYGLAAYQETQYF
TRBV19	NA	TRBD2	TRBJ2-5	TGTGCCAGTAGAAATCAAATAGCGGGAGGACAAGAGACCCAGTACTTC	CASRNQIAGGQETQYF
TRBV28	NA	TRBD1	TRBJ1-2	TGTGCCAGCAGTTTGGGGACAGGGGGCATATACTATGGCTACACCTTC	CASSLGTGGIYYGYTF
TRBV6-5	NA	TRBD2	TRBJ2-7	TGTGCCAGCAGGAACTCGGGACTAGCGGGTCCGGCGAGCTACGAGCAGTACTTC	CASRNSGLAGPASYEQYF
TRBV5-1	NA	TRBD2	TRBJ2-2	TGCGCCAGCAGCTTGGGAGCGGGGCACGGGGAGCTGTTTTTT	CASSLGAGHGELFF